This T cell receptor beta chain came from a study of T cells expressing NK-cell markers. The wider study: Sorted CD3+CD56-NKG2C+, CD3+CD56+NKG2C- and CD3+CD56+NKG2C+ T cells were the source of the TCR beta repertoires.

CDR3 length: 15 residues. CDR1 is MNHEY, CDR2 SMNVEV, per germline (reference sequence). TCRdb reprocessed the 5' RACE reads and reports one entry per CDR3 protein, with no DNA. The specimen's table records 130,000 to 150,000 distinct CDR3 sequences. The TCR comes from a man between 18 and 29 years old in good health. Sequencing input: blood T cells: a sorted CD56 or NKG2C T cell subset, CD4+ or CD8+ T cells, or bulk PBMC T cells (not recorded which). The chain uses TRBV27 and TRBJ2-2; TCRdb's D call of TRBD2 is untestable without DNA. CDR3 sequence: CASSLRGVRAGELFF.